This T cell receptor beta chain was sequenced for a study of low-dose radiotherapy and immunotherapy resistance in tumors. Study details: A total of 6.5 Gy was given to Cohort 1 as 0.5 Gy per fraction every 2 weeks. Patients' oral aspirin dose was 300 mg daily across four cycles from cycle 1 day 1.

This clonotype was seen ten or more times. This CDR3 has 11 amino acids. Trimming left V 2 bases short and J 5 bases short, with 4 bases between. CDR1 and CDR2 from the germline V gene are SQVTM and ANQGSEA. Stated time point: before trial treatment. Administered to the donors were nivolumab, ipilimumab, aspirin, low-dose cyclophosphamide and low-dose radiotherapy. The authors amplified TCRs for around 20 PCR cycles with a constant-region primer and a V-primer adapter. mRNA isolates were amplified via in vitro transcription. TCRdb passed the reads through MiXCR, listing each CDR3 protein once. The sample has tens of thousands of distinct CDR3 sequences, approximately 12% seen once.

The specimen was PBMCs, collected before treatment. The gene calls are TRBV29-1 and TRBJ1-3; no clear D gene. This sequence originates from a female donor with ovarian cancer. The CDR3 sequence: CSVERRNTIYF. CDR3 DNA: TGCAGCGTTGAAAGGAGAAACACCATATATTTT.